This T cell receptor beta chain was documented in a study of blood T cell repertoires in COVID-19 (dated by TCRdb to 2019 to 2021). Study-level background: The collaborator samples originated in the United States, Italy and Spain and spanned the acute and convalescent phases of COVID-19. The samples were drawn from the first 160 participants of the ongoing ImmuneRACE study and from 1,254 subjects provided by 6 global collaborators. The material from the prospective study consisted of cDNA or gDNA derived from T cells, B-cell-depleted T cells, or PBMCs. Subjects who had been exposed to COVID-19, were actively infected with it, or had recovered from it provided the deeply sampled blood TCRbeta repertoires that made up the dataset. The repertoires were released in a freely available public database intended as a resource for research on the immune response to SARS-CoV-2. Where available, HLA class I and class II types were obtained from metadata supplied by the sample provider rather than from assay-based typing. The sample metadata nearly always contained a de-identified subject ID, COVID-19 status, age in years and sex. The research as a whole found: Clinical and demographic metadata were provided uncurated, with the amount varying by source and participant.

The immunoSEQ Assay, a bias-controlled multiplex PCR, was used to amplify TCRbeta CDR3 regions from genomic DNA. Per the original workflow: The number of nucleated cells in each sample was estimated by amplification of reference gene primers within the assay. To quantify the absolute abundance of each unique TCRbeta CDR3 rearrangement, sequence reads were collapsed and filtered. For each sample, productive Simpson clonality was calculated as the square root of Simpson's diversity index across productive rearrangements. The table comes from immuneACCESS by way of TCRdb, which keeps in-frame sequences with V and J called. Part of the clones is missing from these tables; in studies checked, under half for an unresolved V gene and the rest for unknown reasons. The V and J calls and clone size were taken over from that table, and D and trimming were inferred from the DNA. This sample has a few hundred thousand clones in its table, and 88% of those were observed once. The top ten constitute under 3.5% of the sample.

As concerns this clone: No cognate antigen has been identified for it. No quality values exist for individual bases; no much larger clone is one base distant.

Deletion took 6 bases off V and 0 bases off J, with a span of 13 bases between the germline ends. The germline V gene yields MDHEN for CDR1 and SYDVKM for CDR2. Including cysteine and phenylalanine, the CDR3 has 15 amino acids. This entry keeps only the CDR3 DNA: 45 bases, framed from base 1. Participants in the prospective study were enrolled through a virtual design, were aged about 18 to 90 years, and lived in roughly 24 United States geographic areas. In the prospective study, participants were assigned to cohorts based on the clinical history participants reported in a screening survey and a study questionnaire. For ImmuneRACE Cohort 3, a participant was defined as recovered based on two consecutive negative NP/OP PCR tests, clearance by a healthcare professional, or resolution of symptoms. In the prospective study, mobile phlebotomists collected whole blood, serum and a nasopharyngeal or oropharyngeal swab from each participant. Prospective study participants could optionally give additional blood draws and questionnaires over an approximately 2-month period. Before DNA extraction, blood samples from the prospective study were shipped at room temperature or frozen.

The specimen sequenced was PBMCs or T cells enriched from blood (not recorded which). The TCR comes from a woman aged 45-60 years who had recovered from COVID-19. The chain employs TRBV28 and TRBJ2-3; TRBD1 is a possible D gene, resting on 7 matching bases. The nucleotide sequence is given as TGTGCCAGCAGAGACAGGGACTCTAGCACAGATACGCAGTATTTT. It is translated as CASRDRDSSTDTQYF. The full variable domain, completed from the reference TRBV28 and TRBJ2-3 proteins outside the CDR3, reads DVKVTQSSRYLVKRTGEKVFLECVQDMDHENMFWYRQDPGLGLRLIYFSYDVKMKEKGDIPEGYSVSREKKERFSLILESASTNQTSMYLCASRDRDSSTDTQYFGPGTRLTVL.